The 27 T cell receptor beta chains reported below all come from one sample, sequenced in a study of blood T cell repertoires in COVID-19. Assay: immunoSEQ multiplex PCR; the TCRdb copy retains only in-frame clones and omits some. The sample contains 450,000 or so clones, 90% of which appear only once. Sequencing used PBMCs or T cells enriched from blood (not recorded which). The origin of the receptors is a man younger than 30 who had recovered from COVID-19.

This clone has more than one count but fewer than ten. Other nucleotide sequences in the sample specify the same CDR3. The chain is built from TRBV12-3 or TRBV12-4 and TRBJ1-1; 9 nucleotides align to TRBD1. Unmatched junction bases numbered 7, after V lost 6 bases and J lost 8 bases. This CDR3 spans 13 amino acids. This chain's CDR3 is CASSLQGATEAFF. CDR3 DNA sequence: TGTGCCAGCAGCTTACAGGGGGCTACAGAAGCTTTCTTT.

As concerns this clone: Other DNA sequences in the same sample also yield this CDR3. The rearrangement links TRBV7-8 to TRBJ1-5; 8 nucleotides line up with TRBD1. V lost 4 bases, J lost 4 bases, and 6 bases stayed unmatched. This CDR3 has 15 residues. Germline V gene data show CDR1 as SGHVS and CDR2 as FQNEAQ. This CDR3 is CASSSGTGGNQPQHF. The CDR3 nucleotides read TGTGCCAGCAGCTCGGGGACAGGCGGTAATCAGCCCCAGCATTTT.

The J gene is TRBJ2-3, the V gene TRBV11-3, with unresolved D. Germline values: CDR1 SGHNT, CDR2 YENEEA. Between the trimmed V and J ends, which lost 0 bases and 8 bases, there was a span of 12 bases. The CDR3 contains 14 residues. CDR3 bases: TGTGCCAGCAGCTTAGACCACCCACTATCTACGCAGTATTTT. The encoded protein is CASSLDHPLSTQYF.

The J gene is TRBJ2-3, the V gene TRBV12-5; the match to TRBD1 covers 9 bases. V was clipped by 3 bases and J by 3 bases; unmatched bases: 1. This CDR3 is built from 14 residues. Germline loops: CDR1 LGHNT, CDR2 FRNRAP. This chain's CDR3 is CASGLDRGTDTQYF. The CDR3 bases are TGTGCTAGTGGTTTAGACAGGGGGACAGATACGCAGTATTTT.

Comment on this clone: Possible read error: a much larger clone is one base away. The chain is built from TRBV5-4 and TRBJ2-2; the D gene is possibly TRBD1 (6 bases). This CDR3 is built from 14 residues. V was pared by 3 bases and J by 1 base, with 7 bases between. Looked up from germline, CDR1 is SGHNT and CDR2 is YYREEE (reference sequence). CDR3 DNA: TGTGCCAGCAGCTGGGGACAGAACACCGGGGAGCTGTTTTTT. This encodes CASSWGQNTGELFF.

The CDR3 here is CASSQGGRDEKLFF. The CDR3 region has the DNA TGTGCCAGCAGCCAAGGAGGCAGGGATGAAAAACTGTTTTTT. The J gene is TRBJ1-4, the V gene TRBV4-2; weak D call: TRBD1 (5 bases). Trimming pared 1 base from V and 6 bases from J, leaving 9 bases between. The CDR3 loop spans 14 amino acids. From germline, CDR1 is LGHNA and CDR2 YNFKEQ.

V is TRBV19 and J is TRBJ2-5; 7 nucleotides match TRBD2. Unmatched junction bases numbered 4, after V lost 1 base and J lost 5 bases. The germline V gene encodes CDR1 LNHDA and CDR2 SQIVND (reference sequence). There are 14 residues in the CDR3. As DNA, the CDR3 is TGTGCCAGTAGTATAGTTTCGGGGGGTGAGACCCAGTACTTC. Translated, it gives CASSIVSGGETQYF.

The DNA of the CDR3 is TGTGCCACCAGTGATATGACTAGCGGGGCTCACACAGATACGCAGTATTTT. The encoded protein is CATSDMTSGAHTDTQYF. V usage is TRBV24-1 and J usage is TRBJ2-3; 11 bases map to TRBD2. This CDR3 contains 17 residues. V dropped 3 bases and J dropped 2; count of bases not matched to a gene: 6. The germline gives CDR1 KGHDR, CDR2 SFDVKD.

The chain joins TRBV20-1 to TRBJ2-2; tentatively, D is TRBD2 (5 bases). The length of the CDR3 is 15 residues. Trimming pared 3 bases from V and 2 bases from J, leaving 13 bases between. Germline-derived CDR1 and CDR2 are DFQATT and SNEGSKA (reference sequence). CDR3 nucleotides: TGCAGTGCTAGTCTCCGGGGTATAAACACCGGGGAGCTGTTTTTT. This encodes CSASLRGINTGELFF.

The CDR3 reads CASSIFSPGQMNTEAFF. For the CDR3, the DNA is TGTGCCAGTAGTATCTTTTCCCCGGGACAGATGAACACTGAAGCTTTCTTT. The rearrangement uses TRBV19 and TRBJ1-1, with 7 bases matching TRBD1. Germline V gene data show CDR1 as LNHDA and CDR2 as SQIVND (reference sequence). J gave up 0 bases and V 3 bases, and 10 bases lay outside the gene matches. This CDR3 region has 17 residues.

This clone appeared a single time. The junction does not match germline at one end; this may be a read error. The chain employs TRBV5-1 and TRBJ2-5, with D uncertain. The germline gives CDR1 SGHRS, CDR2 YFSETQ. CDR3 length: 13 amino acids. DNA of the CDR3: TGCGCCGGCAGCAACTCGGGTTTAGAGACCCAGTACTTC. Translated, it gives CAGSNSGLETQYF.

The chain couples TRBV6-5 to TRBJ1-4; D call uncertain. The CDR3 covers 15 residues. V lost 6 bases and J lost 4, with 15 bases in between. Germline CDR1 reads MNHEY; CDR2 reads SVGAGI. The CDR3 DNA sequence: TGTGCCAGCAGCCACGCGGACGGACTTAATGAAAAACTGTTTTTT. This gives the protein CASSHADGLNEKLFF.

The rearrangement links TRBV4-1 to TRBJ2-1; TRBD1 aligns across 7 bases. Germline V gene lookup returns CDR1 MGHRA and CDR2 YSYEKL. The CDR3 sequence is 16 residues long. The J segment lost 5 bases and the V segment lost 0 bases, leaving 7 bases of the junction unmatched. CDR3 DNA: TGCGCCAGCAGCCAAGAACCTCCGGACAGGAACAATGAGCAGTTCTTC. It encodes CASSQEPPDRNNEQFF.

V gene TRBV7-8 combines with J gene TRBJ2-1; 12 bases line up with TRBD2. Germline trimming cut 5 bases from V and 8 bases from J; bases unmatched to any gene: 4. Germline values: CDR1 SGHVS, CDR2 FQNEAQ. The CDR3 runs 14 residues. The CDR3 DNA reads TGTGCCAGCAGCCCTCGGACTAGCGGGGATGAGCAGTTCTTC. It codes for CASSPRTSGDEQFF.

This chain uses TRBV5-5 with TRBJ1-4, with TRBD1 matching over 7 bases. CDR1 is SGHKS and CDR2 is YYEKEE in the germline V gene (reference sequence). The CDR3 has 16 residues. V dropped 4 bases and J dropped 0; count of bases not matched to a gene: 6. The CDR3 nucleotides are TGTGCCAGCAGCCTCCGACAGGGTGCAACTAATGAAAAACTGTTTTTT. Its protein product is CASSLRQGATNEKLFF.

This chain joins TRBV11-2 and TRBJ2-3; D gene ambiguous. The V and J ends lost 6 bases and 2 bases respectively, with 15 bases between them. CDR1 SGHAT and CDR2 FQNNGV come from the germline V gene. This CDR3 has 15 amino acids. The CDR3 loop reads CASRGLGQDTDTQYF. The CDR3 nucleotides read TGTGCCAGCAGGGGCTTGGGTCAGGACACAGATACGCAGTATTTT.

CDR3: CASRTSGGNEQFF. As DNA, the CDR3 is TGTGCCAGCAGAACTAGCGGCGGCAATGAGCAGTTCTTC. This rearrangement joins TRBV28 to TRBJ2-1; 8 nucleotides align to TRBD2. Germline CDR1 MDHEN, CDR2 SYDVKM. This CDR3 is 13 amino acids long. Trimming removed 6 bases from V and 6 bases from J; junction bases left unmatched: 4.

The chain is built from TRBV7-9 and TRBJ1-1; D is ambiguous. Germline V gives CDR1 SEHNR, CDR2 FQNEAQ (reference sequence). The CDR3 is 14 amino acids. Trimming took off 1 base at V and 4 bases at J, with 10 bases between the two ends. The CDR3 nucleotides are TGTGCCAGCAGCTTAGAGATGGTCGGCACTGAAGCTTTCTTT. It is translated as CASSLEMVGTEAFF.

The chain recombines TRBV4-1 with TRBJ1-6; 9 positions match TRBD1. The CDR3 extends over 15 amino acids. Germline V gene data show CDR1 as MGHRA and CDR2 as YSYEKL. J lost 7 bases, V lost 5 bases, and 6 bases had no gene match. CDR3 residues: CASSLQGALNSPLHF. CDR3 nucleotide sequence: TGCGCCAGCAGCTTACAGGGGGCGCTGAATTCACCCCTCCACTTT.

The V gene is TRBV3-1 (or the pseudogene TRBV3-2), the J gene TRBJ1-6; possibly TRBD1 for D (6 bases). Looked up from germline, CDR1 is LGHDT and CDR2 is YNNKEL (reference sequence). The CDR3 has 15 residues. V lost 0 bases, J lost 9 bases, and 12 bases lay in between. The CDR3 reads CASSQDGGGSSPLHF. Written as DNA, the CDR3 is TGTGCCAGCAGCCAAGATGGGGGGGGCAGTTCACCCCTCCACTTT.

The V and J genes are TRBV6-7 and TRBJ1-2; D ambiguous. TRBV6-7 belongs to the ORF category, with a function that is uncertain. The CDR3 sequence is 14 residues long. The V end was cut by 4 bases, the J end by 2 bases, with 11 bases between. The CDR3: CASSSTTVNYGYTF. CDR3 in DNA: TGTGCCAGCAGTTCCACCACAGTGAACTATGGCTACACCTTC.

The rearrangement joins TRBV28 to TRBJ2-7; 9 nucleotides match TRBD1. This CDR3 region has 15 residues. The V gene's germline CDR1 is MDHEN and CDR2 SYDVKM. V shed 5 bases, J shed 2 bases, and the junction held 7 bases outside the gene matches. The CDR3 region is CASSAPGQGPYEQYF. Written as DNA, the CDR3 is TGTGCCAGCAGTGCACCGGGACAGGGACCCTACGAGCAGTACTTC. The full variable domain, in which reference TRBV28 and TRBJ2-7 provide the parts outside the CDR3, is DVKVTQSSRYLVKRTGEKVFLECVQDMDHENMFWYRQDPGLGLRLIYFSYDVKMKEKGDIPEGYSVSREKKERFSLILESASTNQTSMYLCASSAPGQGPYEQYFGPGTRLTVT.

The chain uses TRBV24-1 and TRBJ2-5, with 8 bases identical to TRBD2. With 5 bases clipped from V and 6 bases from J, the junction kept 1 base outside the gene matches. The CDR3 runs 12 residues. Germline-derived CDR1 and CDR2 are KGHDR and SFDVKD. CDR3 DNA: TGTGCCACCAGTGGCGGGGGGAAGACCCAGTACTTC. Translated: CATSGGGKTQYF.

The CDR3, as DNA: TGTGCCAGTAGTAAGACCCCTGGAGGCGGGGAGCTGTTTTTT. It is translated as CASSKTPGGGELFF. The chain uses TRBV19 and TRBJ2-2, with D tentatively TRBD2 (5 bases). CDR3 length: 14 amino acids. Trimming pared 4 bases from V and 7 bases from J, leaving 13 bases between. Germline V gene data show CDR1 as LNHDA and CDR2 as SQIVND (reference sequence).

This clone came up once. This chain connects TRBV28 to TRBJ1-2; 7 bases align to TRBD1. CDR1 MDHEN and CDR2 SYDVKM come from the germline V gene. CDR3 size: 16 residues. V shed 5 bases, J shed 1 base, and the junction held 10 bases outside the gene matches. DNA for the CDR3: TGTGCCAGCAGTACACGACAGGGTCCCATTAACTATGGCTACACCTTC. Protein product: CASSTRQGPINYGYTF.

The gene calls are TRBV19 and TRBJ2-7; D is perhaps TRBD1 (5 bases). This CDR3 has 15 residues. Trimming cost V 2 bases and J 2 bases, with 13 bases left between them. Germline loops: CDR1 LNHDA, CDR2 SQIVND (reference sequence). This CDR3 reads CASSINYRQTYEQYF. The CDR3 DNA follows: TGTGCCAGTAGTATAAATTACAGGCAGACCTACGAGCAGTACTTC.

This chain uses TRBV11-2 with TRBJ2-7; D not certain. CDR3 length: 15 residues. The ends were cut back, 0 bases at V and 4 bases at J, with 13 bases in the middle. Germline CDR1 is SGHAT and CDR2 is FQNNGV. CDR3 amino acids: CASSLEGVAVYEQYF. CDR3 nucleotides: TGTGCCAGCAGCTTAGAAGGTGTAGCAGTATACGAGCAGTACTTC.